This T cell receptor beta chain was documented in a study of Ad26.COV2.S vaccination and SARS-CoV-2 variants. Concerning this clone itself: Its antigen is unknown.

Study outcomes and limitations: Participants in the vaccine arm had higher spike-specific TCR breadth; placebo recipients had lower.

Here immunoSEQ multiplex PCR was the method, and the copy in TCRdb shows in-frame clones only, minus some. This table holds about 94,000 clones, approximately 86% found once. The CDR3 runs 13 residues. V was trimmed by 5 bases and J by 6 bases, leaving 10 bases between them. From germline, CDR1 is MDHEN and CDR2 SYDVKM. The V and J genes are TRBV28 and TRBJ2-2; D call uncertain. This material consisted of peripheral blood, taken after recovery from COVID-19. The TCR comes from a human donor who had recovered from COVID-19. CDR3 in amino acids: CASSPRLSGELFF. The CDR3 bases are TGTGCCAGCAGTCCCCGTCTATCCGGGGAGCTGTTTTTT.